This T cell receptor (beta chain) appears in the sequencing data of a study of T cells in women clearing cervical HPV infection. Study-level findings and limits: It is unknown whether associations predate infection; no effector/memory or HPV-specific sorting.

Measured with immunoSEQ multiplex PCR; TCRdb has only the in-frame clones, and not every one. This sample's table reports 44,000 or so clones. About this clone: Its target is not known. The missing CDR3 end, 3 residues past where the read stops, is filled in from the germline J gene.

Trimming pared 7 bases from V and 3 bases from J, leaving 10 bases between. The CDR3 covers 12 residues. Germline CDR1 reads SEHNR; CDR2 reads FQNEAQ (reference sequence). The clonotype was recovered from a woman aged 18-69 years with a cervical HPV16 infection that either progressed to CIN3+ or cleared (not recorded which). V and J are TRBV7-9 and TRBJ2-7, with a weak D call TRBD1 (5 bases). The specimen was blood buffy coat. The CDR3 DNA, read in part, is TGTGCCAGCATTTCCGACAGCTACGAG. It translates to CASISDSYE. The entire CDR3 protein reads CASISDSYEQYF.